This passage covers 10 T cell receptor beta chains from one sample sequenced in a study of T cells in Graves' hyperthyroidism and ophthalmopathy. What was amplified from RNA transcripts were TCR beta CDR3 regions. TCR CDR3 underwent first-round RT-PCR with the HTBI primer set. TCRdb redid the calling of the multiplex PCR reads with MiXCR, one entry per CDR3 protein. Of 350,000 to 450,000 distinct CDR3 sequences in the sample, about 14% were seen once. Material: blood. All receptors come from a woman aged 60-70 years with Graves' hyperthyroidism.

This clonotype was found a few times. The chain recombines TRBV5-6 with TRBJ2-3; D is unclear. CDR1 and CDR2 from the germline V gene are SGHDT and YYEEEE. There are 14 residues in the CDR3. V lost 4 bases and J 3 bases, leaving 12 bases between the germline ends. The CDR3: CASSPVPMTDTQYF. The CDR3 coding sequence is TGTGCCAGCAGCCCCGTTCCCATGACAGATACGCAGTATTTT.

The genes are TRBV27 and TRBJ2-2, with D hard to call. The V end was cut by 6 bases, the J end by 4 bases, with 9 bases between. Per germline, CDR1 MNHEY and CDR2 SMNVEV (reference sequence). The CDR3 contains 13 residues. The CDR3 DNA reads as TGTGCCAGCAGGGAGTATGGCACCGGGGAGCTGTTTTTT. This codes for CASREYGTGELFF.

This clonotype was counted many times. J is TRBJ2-7 and V is TRBV2; 7 bases align to TRBD1. CDR3 length equals 13 residues. CDR1 and CDR2 (germline): SNHLY, FYNNEI. V trimming: 6 bases; J trimming: 1 base; junction bases outside the gene matches: 3. The CDR3 DNA follows: TGTGCCAGCAGAACAGGGGAATCCTACGAGCAGTACTTC. It codes for CASRTGESYEQYF.

The chain joins TRBV6-1 to TRBJ2-7, with D tentatively TRBD1 (5 bases). The CDR3 has 14 residues. Germline CDR1 MNHNS, CDR2 SASEGT. Deletions cut 2 bases from V and 2 bases from J, with 10 bases between. The CDR3 reads CASSESDSTYEQYF. The CDR3 nucleotides are TGTGCCAGCAGTGAATCTGACAGTACCTACGAGCAGTACTTC.

This clonotype was counted at least ten times. This sequence joins TRBV28 and TRBJ1-6; TRBD1 might be the D (5 bases). Between the trimmed V and J ends, which lost 3 bases and 4 bases, there was a span of 13 bases. Germline-derived CDR1 and CDR2 are MDHEN and SYDVKM. This CDR3 comprises 16 residues. CDR3 protein: CASSFSQGLYNSPLHF. CDR3 DNA sequence: TGTGCCAGCAGTTTCAGTCAGGGACTTTATAATTCACCCCTCCACTTT.

This clonotype was observed at least ten times. V is TRBV2 and J is TRBJ1-4, with a possible D match to TRBD1 (5 bases). Germline-derived CDR1 and CDR2 are SNHLY and FYNNEI. Trimming pared 2 bases from V and 8 bases from J, leaving 9 bases between. This CDR3 contains 13 residues. The CDR3 sequence is CASSERGREKLFF. The DNA of the CDR3 is TGTGCCAGCAGTGAAAGGGGTAGAGAAAAACTGTTTTTT.

Note on this clonotype: A single base separates this from a much larger clone, so it may be a read error. The V gene is TRBV15, the J gene TRBJ2-7, with TRBD1 as a possible D gene (6 bases). The CDR3 loop spans 16 amino acids. With 1 base removed from V and 1 base from J, the gap between germline ends came to 14 bases. Germline CDR1 and CDR2: LNHNV and YYDKDF (reference sequence). The CDR3 sequence is CATSRGQADGSYEQYF. CDR3 nucleotide sequence: TGTGCCACCAGCAGAGGACAGGCTGACGGGTCCTACGAGCAGTACTTC.

This chain connects TRBV24-1 to TRBJ2-5; D may correspond to TRBD1 or TRBD2 (7 bases each). There are 15 residues in the CDR3. V lost 8 bases to trimming and J lost 2 bases, with 17 bases between them. Germline CDR1 and CDR2: KGHDR and SFDVKD. For the CDR3, the DNA is TGTGCCACCACCCCCTCAGGGGGAGGGCAAGAGACCCAGTACTTC. Its protein product is CATTPSGGGQETQYF.

This clonotype was detected ten times or more. Relative to the germline gene, one junction end is altered; a read error may explain this. V usage is TRBV5-1 and J usage is TRBJ2-3; unclear D gene. This CDR3 comprises 13 residues. Looked up from germline, CDR1 is SGHRS and CDR2 is YFSETQ. The CDR3 nucleotides read TGTGCCAGCAGTTGGGCTAGCACAGATACGCAGTATTTT. It yields the protein CASSWASTDTQYF.

This clonotype was seen at least ten times. The CDR3 is CASTHGLSTDTQYF. The CDR3 nucleotides read TGTGCCAGCACCCACGGACTCAGCACAGATACGCAGTATTTT. The chain carries TRBV11-3 and TRBJ2-3; tentatively, D is TRBD2 (5 bases). Germline CDR1 reads SGHNT; CDR2 reads YENEEA. This CDR3 is 14 amino acids long. Deletions cut 7 bases from V and 0 bases from J, with 11 bases between.